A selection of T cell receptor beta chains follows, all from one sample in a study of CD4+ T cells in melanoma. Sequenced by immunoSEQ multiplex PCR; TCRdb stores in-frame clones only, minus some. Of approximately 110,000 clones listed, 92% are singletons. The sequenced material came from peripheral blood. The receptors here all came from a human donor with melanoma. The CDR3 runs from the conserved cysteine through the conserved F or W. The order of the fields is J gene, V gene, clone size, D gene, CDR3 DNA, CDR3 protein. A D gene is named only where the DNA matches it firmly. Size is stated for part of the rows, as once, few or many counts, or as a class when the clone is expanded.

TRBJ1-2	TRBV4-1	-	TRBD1	TGCGCCAGCAGCCTCCTGACAGGGGGGTATGGCTACACCTTC	CASSLLTGGYGYTF
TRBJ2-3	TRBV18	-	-	TGTGCCAGCTCACCACAGGGTTCTAGCACAGATACGCAGTATTTT	CASSPQGSSTDTQYF
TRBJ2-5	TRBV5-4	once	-	TGTGCCAGCAGCACGTACCAAGAGACCCAGTACTTC	CASSTYQETQYF
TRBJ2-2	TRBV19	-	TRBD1	TGTGCCAGTAGCACCGGGACAGGGTCCAGGGAGCTGTTTTTT	CASSTGTGSRELFF
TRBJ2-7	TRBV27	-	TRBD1	TGTGCCAGCAGGACAGGGGGAACCTACGAGCAGTACTTC	CASRTGGTYEQYF
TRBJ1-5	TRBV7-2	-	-	TGTGCCAGCAGCTTAGGGGATACGAGCAATCAGCCCCAGCATTTT	CASSLGDTSNQPQHF
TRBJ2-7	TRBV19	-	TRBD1	TGTGCCAGTAGGAATCAGGACAGGGGGGACTACGAGCAGTACTTC	CASRNQDRGDYEQYF
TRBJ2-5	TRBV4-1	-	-	TGCGCCAGCAGCCAAGATTCTGTAGGGAGCGGTGCAGAGACCCAGTACTTC	CASSQDSVGSGAETQYF
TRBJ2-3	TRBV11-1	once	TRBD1	TGTGCCAGCTGTCCTGGGGACAGTTACACAGATACGCAGTATTTT	CASCPGDSYTDTQYF
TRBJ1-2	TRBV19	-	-	TGTGCCAGTAGTCCACAGGGATTCTATGGCTACACCTTC	CASSPQGFYGYTF
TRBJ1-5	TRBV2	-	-	TGTGCCAGCTCTGCGGAGGGTTATCAGCCCCAGCATTTT	CASSAEGYQPQHF
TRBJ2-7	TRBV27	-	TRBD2	TGTGCCAGCAGCCTAGCGGGTCCCTATCCGCAGTACTTC	CASSLAGPYPQYF
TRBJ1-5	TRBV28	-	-	TGTGCCACATGGGCCTCAAACGTGGCTAGCAATCAGCCCCAGCATTTT	CATWASNVASNQPQHF
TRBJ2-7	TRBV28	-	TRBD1	TGTGCCAGCAGTTTCCACGACAGGGGGCGAAGCTACGAGCAGTACTTC	CASSFHDRGRSYEQYF
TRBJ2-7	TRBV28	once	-	TGTGCCAGCCGGACAGCCTGGGAGCAGTACTTC	CASRTAWEQYF
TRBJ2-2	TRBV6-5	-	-	TGTGCCAGCTCCACACTCGAAGGGTATACCGGGGAGCTGTTTTTT	CASSTLEGYTGELFF
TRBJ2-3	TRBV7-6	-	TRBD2	TGTGCCAGCAGCTTGAAGGGCGGGAGTGGTCGAACGGGTGGCACAGATACGCAGTATTTT	CASSLKGGSGRTGGTDTQYF
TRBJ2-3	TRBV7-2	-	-	TGTGCCAGCAGCCAAGTAAGAGTGAGGGAGTATTTT	CASSQVRVREYF
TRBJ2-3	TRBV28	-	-	TGTGCCAGCAGCCCGGGACTGAACACAGATACGCAGTATTTT	CASSPGLNTDTQYF
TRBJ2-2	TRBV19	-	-	TGTGCCAGTAGCCCCCGCCCGCCGAACACCGGGGAGCTGTTTTTT	CASSPRPPNTGELFF
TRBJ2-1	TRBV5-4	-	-	TGTGCCAGCAGCTTGATGGATAGCTTTGAGCAGTTCTTC	CASSLMDSFEQFF
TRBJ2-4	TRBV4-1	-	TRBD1	TGCGCCAGCAGCCAACGACAGGGGGTAAACATTCAGTACTTC	CASSQRQGVNIQYF
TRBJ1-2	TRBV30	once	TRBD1	TGTGCCTGTACGCCGGGACAGGGGAACTATGGCTACACCTTC	CACTPGQGNYGYTF
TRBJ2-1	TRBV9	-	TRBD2	TGTGCCAGCAGCCTGGGAGGAGCGGGGGGTCTTGAGCAGTTCTTC	CASSLGGAGGLEQFF
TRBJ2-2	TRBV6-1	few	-	TGTGCCATTGTGCGTACGAACACCGGGGAGCTGTTTTTT	CAIVRTNTGELFF
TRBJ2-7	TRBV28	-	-	TGTGCCAGCAGTTTTCCCGGTGGGGCCTCTTACGAGCAGTACTTC	CASSFPGGASYEQYF
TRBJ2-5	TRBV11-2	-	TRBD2	TGTGCCAGCAGCCCCCGACTAGCGGGACAAGAGACCCAGTACTTC	CASSPRLAGQETQYF
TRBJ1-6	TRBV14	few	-	TGTGCCAGCAGCCAGTGGCGGGATGGCTCACCCCTCCACTTT	CASSQWRDGSPLHF
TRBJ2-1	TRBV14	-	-	TGTGCCAGCAGCCAACTGACGCTTCCCTACAATGAGCAGTTCTTC	CASSQLTLPYNEQFF
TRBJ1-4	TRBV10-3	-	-	TGTGCCATCAGGGCCGGGACACAAGATGAAAAACTGTTTTTT	CAIRAGTQDEKLFF
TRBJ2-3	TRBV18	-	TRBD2	TGTGCCAGCTCACCCCCCGGGGGGGGCTCAGATACGCAGTATTTT	CASSPPGGGSDTQYF
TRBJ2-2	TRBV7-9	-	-	TGTGCCAGCAGCCTACCTTATGCCGGGGAGCTGTTTTTT	CASSLPYAGELFF
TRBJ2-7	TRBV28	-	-	TGTGCCAGCAGTTACCCGAGCTCCTACGAGCAGTACTTC	CASSYPSSYEQYF
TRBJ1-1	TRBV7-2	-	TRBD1	TGTGCCAGCAGCTTAGTTTCTGGACAGGGGTCGGACACTGAAGCTTTCTTT	CASSLVSGQGSDTEAFF
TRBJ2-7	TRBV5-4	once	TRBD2	TGTGCCAGCAGCTTCGCTAGCGGGAGGGGGGGAGGAGACGAGCAGTACTTC	CASSFASGRGGGDEQYF
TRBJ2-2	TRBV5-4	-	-	TGTGCCAGCAGCTCCTTAGGGAACACCGGGGAGCTGTTTTTT	CASSSLGNTGELFF
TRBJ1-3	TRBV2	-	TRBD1	TGTGCCAGCGTTTGGGACAGGATCTTCTCTGGAAACACCATATATTTT	CASVWDRIFSGNTIYF
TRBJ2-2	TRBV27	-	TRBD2	TGTGCCAGCAGTTCCGGGACTAGCGGCCCTATCCTGAACACCGGGGAGCTGTTTTTT	CASSSGTSGPILNTGELFF